This T cell receptor (beta chain) originates from a study of shared clonotypes between healthy human individuals. The V end was cut by 3 bases, the J end by 4 bases, with 4 bases between. The length of the CDR3 is 12 residues. In germline, CDR1 is MNHEY, CDR2 SMNVEV (reference sequence). Data came from immunoSEQ multiplex PCR; TCRdb stores just in-frame clones and leaves some out. The sample lists roughly 2.2 million clones, roughly 93% occurring once. This clone was recorded a few times. Its antigen is not known. Study-level points and caveats: Estimated richness values were generally larger in naive subsets than in memory subsets.

The sequenced material came from naive CD4+ T cells from PBMCs. This sample's subset: CD45RA+ positively selected. This TCR derives from a man aged 18 to 30 in good health. Some clones in this sample may be carry-over from other donors' samples. V usage is TRBV27 and J usage is TRBJ1-3, with D unresolved. The CDR3 nucleotides read TGTGCCAGCAGTTTGGCCGGAAACACCATATATTTT. Its protein product is CASSLAGNTIYF.